A selection of T cell receptor beta chains follows, all from one sample in a study of regulatory T cells in long-lasting Graves disease. A single record per CDR3 protein comes from TCRdb applying MiXCR to the multiplex PCR reads. Of some 330,000 distinct CDR3 sequences in the sample, approximately 25% were seen once. The source was peripheral blood mononuclear cells (PBMCs), collected when the disease was refractory, from a patient treated with antithyroid drugs. These receptors came from a woman aged 40 to 50 with Graves disease. Both conserved end residues are part of each CDR3. A D gene is named only where the DNA matches it firmly. Rows give clone size only sometimes, using once, few, many, or a class for an expanded clone.

>.|TRBV11-1|many|TRBJ2-2
TGTGCCAGCGACGACACCAACACCGGGGAGCTGTTTTTT
CASDDTNTGELFF
>.|TRBV7-3|few|TRBJ1-5
TGTGCCAGCAGCTTAACGGGGCAGGGCAATCAGCCCCAGCATTTT
CASSLTGQGNQPQHF
>.|TRBV6-1|.|TRBJ1-3
TGTGCCAGCAGATCATTACAGAGAGGAAACACCATATATTTT
CASRSLQRGNTIYF
>TRBD1|TRBV27|.|TRBJ1-1
TGTGCCAGCTACCGAAGACAGGGTAGTCTGGGCACTGAAGCTTTCTTT
CASYRRQGSLGTEAFF
>.|TRBV7-2|.|TRBJ2-3
TGTGCCAGCAGCTCGGCCTACACAGATACGCAGTATTTT
CASSSAYTDTQYF
>TRBD2|TRBV28|.|TRBJ2-7
TGTGCCAGCAGTTTAATAGGGACTAGCGGGAGATCTGTGTGGTACGAGCAGTACTTC
CASSLIGTSGRSVWYEQYF
>.|TRBV27|.|TRBJ2-7
TGTGCCAGCAGTTTCCAATCGCCTTGGCGTCCAGAGCAGTACTTC
CASSFQSPWRPEQYF
>.|TRBV10-3|many|TRBJ2-5
TGTGCCATCGGGCTGGGGGTAGAAGAGACCCAGTACTTC
CAIGLGVEETQYF
>.|TRBV5-4|many|TRBJ1-1
TGTGCCAGCAGCGCGGACCTAACGAACACTGAAGCTTTCTTT
CASSADLTNTEAFF
>.|TRBV20-1|few|TRBJ1-3
TGCAGTGCCCCGGGCCTCTTCTCTGGAAACACCATATATTTT
CSAPGLFSGNTIYF
>TRBD1|TRBV7-6|few|TRBJ1-4
TGTGCCAGCAGTCGCCTACAGGGGTATGGAAATGAAAAACTGTTTTTT
CASSRLQGYGNEKLFF
>TRBD1|TRBV20-1|many|TRBJ1-4
TGCAGTGCTAGAGTAACAGGGGGACCTAATGAAAAACTGTTTTTT
CSARVTGGPNEKLFF
>TRBD2|TRBV7-9|few|TRBJ2-2
TGTGCCAGCAGCTTAGTGGGGGGACTAGCAACCCTGTTTTTT
CASSLVGGLATLFF
>.|TRBV11-2|.|TRBJ2-7
TGTGCCAGCAGCGATTGGAAACAGGGGGGGGTCGAGCAGTACTTC
CASSDWKQGGVEQYF
>.|TRBV6-5|many|TRBJ1-1
TGTGCCAGCAGTTTCAACACCCTCCGGATAGACACTGAAGCTTTCTTT
CASSFNTLRIDTEAFF
>.|TRBV7-8|many|TRBJ2-2
TGTGCCAGCAGCCCCTTAGGCGCGAACACCGGGGAGCTGTTTTTT
CASSPLGANTGELFF
>TRBD1|TRBV28|.|TRBJ2-3
TGTGCCAGTACGAAGGACAGGGGGCAACGCACAGATACGCAGTATTTT
CASTKDRGQRTDTQYF
>TRBD1|TRBV28|many|TRBJ2-7
TGTGCCAGCAGTTTAAGGACAGGGGCCTACGAGCAGTACTTC
CASSLRTGAYEQYF
>.|TRBV29-1|many|TRBJ1-1
TGCAGCGTTGAGACGACTGGATGGACTGAAGCTTTCTTT
CSVETTGWTEAFF
>.|TRBV20-1|.|TRBJ2-5
TGCAGTGCTAGGGGGGGACAAGAGACCCAGTACTTC
CSARGGQETQYF
>TRBD1|TRBV6-1|many|TRBJ1-2
TGTGCCAGCAGAGAAATCGGGACAGGGGAAGGCTATGGCTACACCTTC
CASREIGTGEGYGYTF
>TRBD1|TRBV19|.|TRBJ2-6
TGTGCCAGTATAGAGGCCGGGACAGGGCTTGGGGCCAACGTCCTGACTTTC
CASIEAGTGLGANVLTF
>.|TRBV19|few|TRBJ2-7
TGTGCCAGCAGCGCGACTAGTAGCGAGCAGTACTTC
CASSATSSEQYF
>TRBD1|TRBV20-1|many|TRBJ1-2
TGCAGTGCAATCCTGGACAGGGGGGATGGCTACACCTTC
CSAILDRGDGYTF
>TRBD1|TRBV6-5|many|TRBJ2-7
TGTGCCAGCAGTTACTCGGACAGGGGGGGATCCTACGAGCAGTACTTC
CASSYSDRGGSYEQYF
>TRBD2|TRBV25-1|.|TRBJ2-7
TGTGCCAGCAGTCCCTTTGGGCCTAGCGGCATCCTCTACGAGCAGTACTTC
CASSPFGPSGILYEQYF
>.|TRBV5-4|.|TRBJ1-1
TGTGCCAGCAAAAAAGGGCCAAACACTGAAGCTTTCTTT
CASKKGPNTEAFF
>TRBD1|TRBV20-1|many|TRBJ2-4
TGCAGTGCTAGAGCGATAGACAGGGAGAACATTCAGTACTTC
CSARAIDRENIQYF
>.|TRBV11-2|.|TRBJ2-2
TGTGCCAGCAGCGAAACACCACCCACCGGGGAGCTGTTTTTT
CASSETPPTGELFF
>.|TRBV6-2/TRBV6-3|few|TRBJ2-6
TGTGCCAGCAGTTACTCGAGTAGTACTGGGGCCAACGTCCTGACTTTC
CASSYSSSTGANVLTF
>TRBD1|TRBV2|many|TRBJ1-5
TGTGCCAGCAGTGAGGGACAGGGAAATCAGCCCCAGCATTTT
CASSEGQGNQPQHF
>.|TRBV6-1|few|TRBJ1-1
TGTGCCAGCCGACTAGGACAGAACACTGAAGCTTTCTTT
CASRLGQNTEAFF
>TRBD2|TRBV3-1|.|TRBJ2-6
TGTGCCAGCATGGGACTAGCGGGAGCTGGGGCCAACGTCCTGACTTTC
CASMGLAGAGANVLTF
>TRBD1|TRBV7-8|few|TRBJ1-4
TGTGCCAGCAGCTTTGACAGGGGGTTGGCTAATGAAAAACTGTTTTTT
CASSFDRGLANEKLFF
>.|TRBV28|.|TRBJ1-2
TGTGCCAGCAGTTTAGCCCTCAATGGCTACACCTTC
CASSLALNGYTF
>.|TRBV7-2|many|TRBJ2-5
TGTGCCAGCAGCCAGAATGGACTTAAAGAGACCCAGTACTTC
CASSQNGLKETQYF
>.|TRBV19|few|TRBJ2-5
TGTGCCAGTAGTAAGCAGAGGACAGCCCAAGAGACCCAGTACTTC
CASSKQRTAQETQYF
>TRBD1|TRBV28|many|TRBJ2-3
TGTGCCAGCAGTTTTCCCGGGACAGGGTCGACCCACCCTAGCACAGATACGCAGTATTTT
CASSFPGTGSTHPSTDTQYF
>.|TRBV7-2|few|TRBJ2-6
TGTGCCAGCAGCTTATCGAAACTAGGAGGGCCAAGATTCACCTCTGGGGCCAACGTCCTGACTTTC
CASSLSKLGGPRFTSGANVLTF
>.|TRBV30|few|TRBJ2-5
TGTGCCTGGACTCAGGGGGGCTTCCAGTACTTC
CAWTQGGFQYF
>.|TRBV28|many|TRBJ1-2
TGTGCCAGCAAGGTCGGAGGAGGTGGCTACACCTTC
CASKVGGGGYTF
>TRBD2|TRBV11-2|many|TRBJ2-5
TGTGCCAGCAGCCTAGGAGCGGGAGGACCCAGACAGACCCAGTACTTC
CASSLGAGGPRQTQYF
>TRBD1|TRBV27|many|TRBJ2-5
TGTGCCAGCAGTACCCTGGACAGGGTAAAGACCCAGTACTTC
CASSTLDRVKTQYF
>TRBD2|TRBV2|.|TRBJ2-3
TGTGCCAGCACGGGACTAGCGGGAGCGGATACGCAGTATTTT
CASTGLAGADTQYF
>TRBD1|TRBV2|many|TRBJ1-2
TGTGCCAGCAGGTTACAGGGGGCGTCGAACTATGGCTACACCTTC
CASRLQGASNYGYTF
>.|TRBV19|.|TRBJ2-6
TGTGCCAGTAGTATAAGCTATGGGGCCAACGTCCTGACTTTC
CASSISYGANVLTF
>.|TRBV30|.|TRBJ2-4
TGTGCCTGGACTCAGGGGTCGGGCATTCAGTACTTC
CAWTQGSGIQYF
>.|TRBV3-1|.|TRBJ1-1
TGTGCCAGCAGCCAAGATCCGGGGTTTATGAACACTGAAGCTTTCTTT
CASSQDPGFMNTEAFF
>.|TRBV12-3/TRBV12-4|many|TRBJ2-7
TGTGCCAGCAGTATACGGCCTCTTTTTCGTAGCGGAAGCTACGAGCAGTACTTC
CASSIRPLFRSGSYEQYF
>.|TRBV6-1|many|TRBJ1-5
TGTGCCAGCCTTCCTTGGGGTTTGGGCAATCAGCCCCAGCATTTT
CASLPWGLGNQPQHF
>.|TRBV9|few|TRBJ1-5
TGTGCCAGCAGCGTAGGAACAGGGCGCAATCAGCCCCAGCATTTT
CASSVGTGRNQPQHF
>.|TRBV3-1|few|TRBJ2-7
TGTGCCAGCAGCCAAGGAAAACTATTCCTCTACGAGCAGTACTTC
CASSQGKLFLYEQYF
>TRBD2|TRBV12-3/TRBV12-4|many|TRBJ2-5
TGTGCCAGCAGTTCCCGACTAGCGGGAGGAGAGACCCAGTACTTC
CASSSRLAGGETQYF